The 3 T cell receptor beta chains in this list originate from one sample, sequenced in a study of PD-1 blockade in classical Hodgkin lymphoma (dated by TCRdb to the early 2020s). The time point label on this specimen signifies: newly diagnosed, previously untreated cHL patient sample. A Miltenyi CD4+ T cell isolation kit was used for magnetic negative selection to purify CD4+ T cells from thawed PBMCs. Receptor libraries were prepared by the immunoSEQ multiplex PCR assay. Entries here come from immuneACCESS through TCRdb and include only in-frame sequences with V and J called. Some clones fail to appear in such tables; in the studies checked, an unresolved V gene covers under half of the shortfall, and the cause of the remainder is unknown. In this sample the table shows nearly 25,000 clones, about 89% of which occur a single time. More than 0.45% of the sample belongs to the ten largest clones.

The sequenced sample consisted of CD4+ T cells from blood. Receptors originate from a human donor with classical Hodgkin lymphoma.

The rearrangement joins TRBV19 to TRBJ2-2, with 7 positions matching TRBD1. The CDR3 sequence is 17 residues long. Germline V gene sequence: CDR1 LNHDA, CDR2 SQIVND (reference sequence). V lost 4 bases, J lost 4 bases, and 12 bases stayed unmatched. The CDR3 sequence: CASSKVARQGSTGELFF. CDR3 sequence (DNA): TGTGCCAGTAGTAAGGTGGCCAGACAGGGATCCACCGGGGAGCTGTTTTTT.

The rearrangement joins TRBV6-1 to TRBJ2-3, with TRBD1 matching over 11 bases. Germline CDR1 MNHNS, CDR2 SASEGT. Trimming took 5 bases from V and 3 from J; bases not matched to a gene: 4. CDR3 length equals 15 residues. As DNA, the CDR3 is TGTGCCAGCAGTCAGGACAGGGGGCTAACAGATACGCAGTATTTT. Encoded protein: CASSQDRGLTDTQYF.

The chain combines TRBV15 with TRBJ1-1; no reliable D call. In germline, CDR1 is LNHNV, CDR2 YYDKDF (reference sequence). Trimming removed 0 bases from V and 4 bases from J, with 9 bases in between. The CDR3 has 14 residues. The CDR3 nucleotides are TGTGCCACCAGCAGAGATCGCCCCCCCACTGAAGCTTTCTTT. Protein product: CATSRDRPPTEAFF.